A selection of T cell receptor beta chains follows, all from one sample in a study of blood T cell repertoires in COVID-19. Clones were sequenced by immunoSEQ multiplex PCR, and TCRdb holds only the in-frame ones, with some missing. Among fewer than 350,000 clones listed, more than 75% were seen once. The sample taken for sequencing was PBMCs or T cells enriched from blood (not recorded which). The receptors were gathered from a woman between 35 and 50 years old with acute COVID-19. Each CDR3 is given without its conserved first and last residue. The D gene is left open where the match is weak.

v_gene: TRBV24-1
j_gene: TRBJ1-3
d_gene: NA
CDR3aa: ATSDFQGTIY

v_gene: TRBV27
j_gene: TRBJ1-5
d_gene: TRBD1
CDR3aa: ASTRRQGNQPQH

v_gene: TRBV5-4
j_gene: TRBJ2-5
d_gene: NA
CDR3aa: ASSLEYSGQTQY

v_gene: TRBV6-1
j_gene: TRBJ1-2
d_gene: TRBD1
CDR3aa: ASSDGQGNYGYT

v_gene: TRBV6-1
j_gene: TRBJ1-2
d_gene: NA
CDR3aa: ASSEIGPAGYT

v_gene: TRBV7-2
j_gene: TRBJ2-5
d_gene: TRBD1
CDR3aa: ASSSSGGRETQY

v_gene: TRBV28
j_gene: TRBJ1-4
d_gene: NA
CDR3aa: ATEAAGAREKLF

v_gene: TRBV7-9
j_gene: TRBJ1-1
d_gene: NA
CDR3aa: ASSWGPGEAF

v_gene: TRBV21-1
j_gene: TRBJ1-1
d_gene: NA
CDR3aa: ASSKGEVVTGLNTEAF

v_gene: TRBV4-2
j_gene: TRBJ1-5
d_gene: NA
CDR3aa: ASSQDNSNQPQH

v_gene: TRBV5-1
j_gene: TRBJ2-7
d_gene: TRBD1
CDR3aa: ASSLGQDRGEQY

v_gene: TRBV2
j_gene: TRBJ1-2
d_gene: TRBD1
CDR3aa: ASSSQQGTYGYT

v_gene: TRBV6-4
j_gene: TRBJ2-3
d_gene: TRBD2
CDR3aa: ASSPIAGEVTDTQY

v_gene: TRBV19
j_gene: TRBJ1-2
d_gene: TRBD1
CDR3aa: ASGETGSYGYT

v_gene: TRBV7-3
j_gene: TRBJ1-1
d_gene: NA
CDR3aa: ASSFLLHTEAF

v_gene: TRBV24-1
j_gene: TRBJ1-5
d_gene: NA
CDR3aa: ATSTQGQPQH

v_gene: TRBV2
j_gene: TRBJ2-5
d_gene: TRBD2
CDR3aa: ASSELGFGGRLAGTLQETQY

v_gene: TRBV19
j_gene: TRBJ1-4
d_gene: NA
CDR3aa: ASTGSVGEKLF

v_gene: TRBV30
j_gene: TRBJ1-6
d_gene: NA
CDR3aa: AWSRTGWNSPLH

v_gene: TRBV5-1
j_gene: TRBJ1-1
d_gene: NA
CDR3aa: ASRLQGNTEAF

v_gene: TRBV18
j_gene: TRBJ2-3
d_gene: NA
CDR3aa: ASSGTAGAITDTQY

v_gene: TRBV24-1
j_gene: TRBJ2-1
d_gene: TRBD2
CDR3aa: ATSSSGIEQF

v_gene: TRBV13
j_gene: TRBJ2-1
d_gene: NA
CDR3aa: ASSYRTRSYNEQF

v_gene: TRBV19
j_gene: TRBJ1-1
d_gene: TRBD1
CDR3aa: ASRNRGDGTEAF

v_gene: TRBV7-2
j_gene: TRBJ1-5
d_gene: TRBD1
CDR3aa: ASSSGQGAAQPQH

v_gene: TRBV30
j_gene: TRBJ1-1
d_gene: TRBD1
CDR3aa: AIQGARAF

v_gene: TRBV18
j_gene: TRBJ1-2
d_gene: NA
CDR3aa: ASSPNRGVGGGYT

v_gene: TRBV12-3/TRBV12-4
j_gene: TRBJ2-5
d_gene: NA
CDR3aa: ASSWRQGETQY

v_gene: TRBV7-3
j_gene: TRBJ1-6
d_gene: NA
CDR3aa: ASSLQGYNSPLH

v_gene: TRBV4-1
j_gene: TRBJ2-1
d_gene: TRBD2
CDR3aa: ASSQDWPSGYNEQF

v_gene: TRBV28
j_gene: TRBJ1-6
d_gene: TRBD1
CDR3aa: ASSESRTGGNSPLH

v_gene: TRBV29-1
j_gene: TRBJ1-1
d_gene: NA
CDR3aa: SVPKQEMGTEAF

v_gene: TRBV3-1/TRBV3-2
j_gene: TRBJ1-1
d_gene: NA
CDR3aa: ASSLWPGGAAEAF

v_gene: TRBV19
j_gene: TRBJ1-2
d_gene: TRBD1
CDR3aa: ASRPRGGTGDGYT

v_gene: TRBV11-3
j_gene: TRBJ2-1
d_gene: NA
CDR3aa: ASSLRAPGLDEQF

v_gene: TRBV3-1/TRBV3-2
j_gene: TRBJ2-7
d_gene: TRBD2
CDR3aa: ASSPVPGTSGRYEQY

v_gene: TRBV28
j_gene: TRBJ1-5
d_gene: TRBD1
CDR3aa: ASSPPRTGSNQPQH

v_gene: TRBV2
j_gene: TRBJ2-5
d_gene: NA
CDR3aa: ASSEKHHGASETQY

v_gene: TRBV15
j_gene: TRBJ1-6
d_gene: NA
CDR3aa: ATSRDKGIGSPLH

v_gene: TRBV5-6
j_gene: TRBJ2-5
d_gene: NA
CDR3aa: ASSLVVVRETQY

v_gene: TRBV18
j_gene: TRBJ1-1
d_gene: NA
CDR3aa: ASSPLLARDTEAF

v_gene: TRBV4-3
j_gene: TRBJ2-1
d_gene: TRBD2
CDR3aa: ASSQDHPLAGGSSYNEQF

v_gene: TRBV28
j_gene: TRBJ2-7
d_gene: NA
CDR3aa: ASRADWDWSYEQY